The 15 T cell receptor beta chains listed next were all sequenced from one sample in a study of blood T cell repertoires in COVID-19. TCRdb's table, derived via immunoSEQ multiplex PCR, lists solely in-frame clones and lacks some. Among more than 400,000 clones, roughly 87% were seen once, and the ten largest hold under 0.85%. The sample taken for sequencing was PBMCs or T cells enriched from blood (not recorded which). These receptor sequences come from a woman younger than 30 who had recovered from COVID-19.

The J gene is TRBJ2-7, the V gene TRBV18; 9 bases line up with TRBD1. J lost 4 bases, V lost 1 base, and 8 bases had no gene match. Per germline, CDR1 KGHSH and CDR2 LQKENI. There are 16 residues in the CDR3. CDR3 in DNA: TGTGCCAGCTCACCACGGGACAGGGCAAACCTTTACGAGCAGTACTTC. Amino acid sequence: CASSPRDRANLYEQYF.

V usage is TRBV7-9 and J usage is TRBJ1-5; D is undetermined. V was shortened by 3 bases and J by 5 bases, with 11 bases between the two germline ends. CDR1 SEHNR and CDR2 FQNEAQ come from the germline V gene (reference sequence). The CDR3 consists of 14 residues. The CDR3 loop is CASSLAGMYQPQHF. The CDR3 coding sequence is TGTGCCAGCAGCTTGGCCGGGATGTATCAGCCCCAGCATTTT.

This sequence joins TRBV24-1 and TRBJ2-1, with 8 bases that match TRBD2. The CDR3 has 15 residues. J was trimmed by 5 bases and V by 4 bases; bases with no gene match: 6. Germline CDR1 is KGHDR and CDR2 is SFDVKD. Here the CDR3 reads CATSEASGGHNEQFF. CDR3 in DNA: TGTGCCACCAGTGAGGCCAGCGGGGGTCACAATGAGCAGTTCTTC.

The V gene is TRBV5-4, the J gene TRBJ2-2; a weak D match, TRBD2 (6 bases). Between the trimmed V and J ends, which lost 0 bases and 4 bases, there was a span of 16 bases. The CDR3 loop spans 17 amino acids. CDR1 and CDR2 (germline): SGHNT, YYREEE (reference sequence). The CDR3 sequence: CASSLGGAGGVTGELFF. CDR3 in DNA: TGTGCCAGCAGCTTGGGAGGAGCGGGTGGAGTCACCGGGGAGCTGTTTTTT. Full variable domain (remainder filled in from reference TRBV5-4 and TRBJ2-2): ETGVTQSPTHLIKTRGQQVTLRCSSQSGHNTVSWYQQALGQGPQFIFQYYREEENGRGNFPPRFSGLQFPNYSSELNVNALELDDSALYLCASSLGGAGGVTGELFFGEGSRLTVL.

CDR3 amino acids: CASSESLDSSGNTIYF. Written as DNA, the CDR3 is TGTGCCAGCAGTGAAAGTCTTGACAGCTCTGGAAACACCATATATTTT. This chain links TRBV6-1 with TRBJ1-3; a possible D gene is TRBD1 (5 bases). In germline, CDR1 is MNHNS, CDR2 SASEGT. The length of the CDR3 is 16 residues. Trimming cost V 2 bases and J 0 bases, with 11 bases left between them.

The rearrangement joins TRBV18 to TRBJ1-1; tentative D call: TRBD1 (6 bases). Germline CDR1 KGHSH, CDR2 LQKENI. The CDR3 sequence is 13 residues long. V was clipped by 4 bases and J by 7 bases, with 13 bases between them. CDR3 region: CASSLQGRGEAFF. The CDR3 DNA is TGTGCCAGCTCACTACAGGGAAGGGGTGAAGCTTTCTTT.

The chain couples TRBV6-4 to TRBJ1-1; 10 positions match TRBD1. The trim removed 3 bases at V and 4 bases at J, leaving 8 bases unmatched. The CDR3 is 16 residues long. Per germline, CDR1 MRHNA and CDR2 SNTAGT. The CDR3, as DNA: TGTGCCAGCAGTGATACGGACAGGGGGAAATTCACTGAAGCTTTCTTT. This translates into CASSDTDRGKFTEAFF.

The chain joins TRBV2 to TRBJ1-2, with TRBD1 as a possible D gene (5 bases). The CDR3 runs 11 residues. CDR1 is SNHLY and CDR2 is FYNNEI in the germline V gene. Deletions cut 6 bases from V and 6 bases from J, with 8 bases between. The CDR3 is CASSRADGYTF. DNA for the CDR3: TGTGCCAGCAGCAGGGCCGATGGCTACACCTTC. Looking up the rest from reference TRBV2 and TRBJ1-2 gives the full variable domain: EPEVTQTPSHQVTQMGQEVILRCVPISNHLYFYWYRQILGQKVEFLVSFYNNEISEKSEIFDDQFSVERPDGSNFTLKIRSTKLEDSAMYFCASSRADGYTFGSGTRLTVV.

The chain's CDR3 is CASSQNRHSGNTIYF. The CDR3 DNA reads as TGTGCCAGCAGCCAGAACAGACACTCTGGAAACACCATATATTTT. V and J are TRBV3-1 (or the pseudogene TRBV3-2) and TRBJ1-3; D is uncertain. The germline gives CDR1 LGHDT, CDR2 YNNKEL (reference sequence). The V and J ends lost 3 bases and 0 bases respectively, with 9 bases between them. The CDR3 is made up of 15 amino acids.

This clone was seen just once. The chain recombines TRBV7-2 with TRBJ2-3; D may be TRBD1 (6 bases). V was clipped by 3 bases and J by 8 bases, with 12 bases between them. From germline, CDR1 is SGHTA and CDR2 FQGNSA. There are 13 residues in the CDR3. The CDR3 DNA is TGTGCCAGCAGCTTGGATGTAGGGGGTACGCAGTATTTT. It translates to CASSLDVGGTQYF.

The rearrangement links TRBV30 to TRBJ2-1, with TRBD1 identical over 10 bases. The V and J ends lost 7 bases and 4 bases, in that order; junction bases with no gene match: 16. This CDR3 is built from 17 residues. Per germline, CDR1 GTSNPN and CDR2 SVGIG (reference sequence). The chain's CDR3 is CALGNWNWTGGYNEQFF. CDR3 nucleotides: TGTGCCTTGGGGAATTGGAATTGGACAGGGGGGTACAATGAGCAGTTCTTC.

This clone has a single count. This chain joins TRBV18 and TRBJ1-6; 10 bases match TRBD1. Germline V gene data show CDR1 as KGHSH and CDR2 as LQKENI. This CDR3 region has 15 residues. The junction had 9 bases not matched to a gene; V was cut back by 6 bases and J by 10 bases. In nucleotides, the CDR3 is TGTGCCAGCTCTCGCGGACAGGGGGAAGGGTCACCCCTCCACTTT. Protein: CASSRGQGEGSPLHF.

This chain connects TRBV19 to TRBJ1-3; no clear D gene. Deletions cut 5 bases from V and 0 bases from J, with 14 bases between. This CDR3 is 16 amino acids long. Germline CDR1 reads LNHDA; CDR2 reads SQIVND (reference sequence). CDR3 in amino acids: CASSQTEGFSGNTIYF. The DNA of the CDR3 is TGTGCCAGTAGTCAAACCGAGGGATTCTCTGGAAACACCATATATTTT. The entire variable domain, with the rest obtained from reference TRBV19 and TRBJ1-3, is as follows: DGGITQSPKYLFRKEGQNVTLSCEQNLNHDAMYWYRQDPGQGLRLIYYSQIVNDFQKGDIAEGYSVSREKKESFPLTVTSAQKNPTAFYLCASSQTEGFSGNTIYFGEGSWLTVV.

The chain recombines TRBV5-4 with TRBJ2-2, with D perhaps matching TRBD1 (6 bases). The CDR3 loop spans 16 amino acids. Germline V gene data show CDR1 as SGHNT and CDR2 as YYREEE (reference sequence). With 3 bases removed from V and 2 bases from J, the gap between germline ends came to 14 bases. Written as DNA, the CDR3 is TGTGCCAGCAGCTCCTACTCGGGACAAAACACCGGGGAGCTGTTTTTT. Protein: CASSSYSGQNTGELFF.

The CDR3 DNA follows: TGTGCCAGCAGCATCGGGAGGAGAGATACGCAGTATTTT. Its protein product is CASSIGRRDTQYF. The chain uses TRBV7-6 and TRBJ2-3, with 7 positions matching TRBD2. With V trimmed by 5 bases and J by 5 bases, 4 bases remained unmatched. This CDR3 contains 13 residues. Germline V CDR1 and CDR2: SGHVS, FNYEAQ. Full variable domain (missing parts from reference TRBV7-6 and TRBJ2-3): GAGVSQSPRYKVTKRGQDVALRCDPISGHVSLYWYRQALGQGPEFLTYFNYEAQQDKSGLPNDRFSAERPEGSISTLTIQRTEQRDSAMYRCASSIGRRDTQYFGPGTRLTVL.